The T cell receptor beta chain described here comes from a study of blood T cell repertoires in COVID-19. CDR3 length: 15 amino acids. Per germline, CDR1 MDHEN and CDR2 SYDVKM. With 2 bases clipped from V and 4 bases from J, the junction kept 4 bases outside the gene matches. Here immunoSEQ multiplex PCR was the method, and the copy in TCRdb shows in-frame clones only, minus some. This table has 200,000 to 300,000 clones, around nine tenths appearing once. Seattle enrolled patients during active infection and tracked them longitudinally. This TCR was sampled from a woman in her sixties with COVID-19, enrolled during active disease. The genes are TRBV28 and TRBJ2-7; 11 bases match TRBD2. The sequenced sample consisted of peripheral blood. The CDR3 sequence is CASSLPGLAAYEQYF. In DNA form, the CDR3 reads TGTGCCAGCAGTTTACCGGGACTAGCGGCGTACGAGCAGTACTTC.